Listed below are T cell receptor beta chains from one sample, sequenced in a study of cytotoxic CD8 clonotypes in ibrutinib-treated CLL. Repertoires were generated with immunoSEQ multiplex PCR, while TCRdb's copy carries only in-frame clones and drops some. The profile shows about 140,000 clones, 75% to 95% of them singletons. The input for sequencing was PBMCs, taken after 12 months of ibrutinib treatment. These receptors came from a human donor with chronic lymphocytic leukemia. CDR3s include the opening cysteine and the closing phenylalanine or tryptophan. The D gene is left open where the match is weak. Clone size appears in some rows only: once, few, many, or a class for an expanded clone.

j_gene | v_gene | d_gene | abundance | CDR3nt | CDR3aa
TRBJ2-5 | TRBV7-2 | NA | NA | TGTGCCAGCAGCTTCAGCGGCTCGGATTACGAGACCCAGTACTTC | CASSFSGSDYETQYF
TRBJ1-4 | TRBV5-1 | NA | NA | TGCGCCAGCAGCTTGGGGGCAGATACGGCAACTAATGAAAAACTGTTTTTT | CASSLGADTATNEKLFF
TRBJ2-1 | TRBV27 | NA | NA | TGTGCCAGCAGTTTGGAGGCCGCCTACAATGAGCAGTTCTTC | CASSLEAAYNEQFF
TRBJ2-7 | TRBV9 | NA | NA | TGTGCCAGCAGCAGACCACGGCCCGAGCAGTACTTC | CASSRPRPEQYF
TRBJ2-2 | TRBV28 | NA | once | TGTGCCAGCAGAGGGGGGGCCGGCACCGGGGAGCTGTTTTTT | CASRGGAGTGELFF
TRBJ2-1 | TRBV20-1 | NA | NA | TGCAGTGCTACAGACAATGAGCAGTTCTTC | CSATDNEQFF
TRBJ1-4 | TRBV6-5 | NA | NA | TGTGCCAGCAGTTACAGCTCGGGGGAAAAACTGTTTTTT | CASSYSSGEKLFF
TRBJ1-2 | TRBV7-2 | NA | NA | TGTGCCAGCAGCTTAGTGTCGGCTATAGAGGGCTACACCTTC | CASSLVSAIEGYTF
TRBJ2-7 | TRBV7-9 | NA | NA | TGTGCCAGCAGCATCTCCTACGAGCAGTACTTC | CASSISYEQYF
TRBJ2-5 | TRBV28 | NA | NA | TGTGCCAGCAGTCCAGGACAGTTAGAGACCCAGTACTTC | CASSPGQLETQYF
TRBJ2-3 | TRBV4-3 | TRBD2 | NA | TGCGCCAGCAGCCAAGACTCCCCAGCGGGAGGGGCGGATACGCAGTATTTT | CASSQDSPAGGADTQYF
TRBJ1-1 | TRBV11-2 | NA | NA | TGTGCCAGCAGCTTAGATGAGGGTTGGGGCACTGAAGCTTTCTTT | CASSLDEGWGTEAFF
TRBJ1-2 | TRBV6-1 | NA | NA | TGTGCCAGCAGTGAGCCACGAGGGGTAGGGGGGTATGGCTACACCTTC | CASSEPRGVGGYGYTF
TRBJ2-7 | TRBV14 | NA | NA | TGTGCCAGCAGGCGGGACACACACTACGAGCAGTACTTC | CASRRDTHYEQYF
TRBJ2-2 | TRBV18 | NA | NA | TGTGCCAGCTCACCATTGGGGGACACCGGGGAGCTGTTTTTT | CASSPLGDTGELFF
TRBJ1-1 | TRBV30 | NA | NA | TGTGCCTGGGCCCTCGGCAGGGGAAGGGACACTGAAGCTTTCTTT | CAWALGRGRDTEAFF
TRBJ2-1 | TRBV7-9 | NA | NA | TGTGCCAGCAGCTTATTTGACGTGTCCTACAATGAGCAGTTCTTC | CASSLFDVSYNEQFF
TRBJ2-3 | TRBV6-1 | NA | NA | TGTGCCACAAACCCGCGGTGGGATACGCAGTATTTT | CATNPRWDTQYF
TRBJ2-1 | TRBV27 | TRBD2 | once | TGTGCCAGCAGTCACTCTAGCGGGAGGCTCAATGAGCAGTTCTTC | CASSHSSGRLNEQFF
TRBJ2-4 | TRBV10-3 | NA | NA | TGTGCCATCAGTGAGGGTCGGAACAACATTCAGTACTTC | CAISEGRNNIQYF
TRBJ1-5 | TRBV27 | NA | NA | TGTGCCAGCAGTCTGACGGGGGATGCGAGCAATCAGCCCCAGCATTTT | CASSLTGDASNQPQHF
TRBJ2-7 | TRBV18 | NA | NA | TGTGCCAGCTCACCACGCTCGAGCTACGAGCAGTACTTC | CASSPRSSYEQYF
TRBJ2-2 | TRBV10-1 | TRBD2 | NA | TGCGCCAGCAGTGAGGGTCTAGCGGGAGTCGGGGAGCTGTTTTTT | CASSEGLAGVGELFF
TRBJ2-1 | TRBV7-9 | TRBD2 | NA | TGTGCCAGCAGCTGGGGACTAGCGGGAAGGGGTGAGCAGTTCTTC | CASSWGLAGRGEQFF
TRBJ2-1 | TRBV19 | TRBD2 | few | TGTGCCAGTAGTATAGCGGGAGGTCACTACAATGAGCAGTTCTTC | CASSIAGGHYNEQFF
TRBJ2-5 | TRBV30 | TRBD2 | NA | TGTGCCTTAGCGGGAAGGGGGGTAGAGGAGACCCAGTACTTC | CALAGRGVEETQYF
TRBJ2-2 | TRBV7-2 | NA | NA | TGTGCCAGCAGCGCAAGCAGGGTCACCGGGGAGCTGTTTTTT | CASSASRVTGELFF
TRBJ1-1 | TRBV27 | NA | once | TGTGCCAGCAGTTCTAAGACACAGGTGAACACTGAAGCTTTCTTT | CASSSKTQVNTEAFF
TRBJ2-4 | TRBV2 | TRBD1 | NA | TGTGCCAGCGGGACAGGGGTACTAGCCAAAAACATTCAGTACTTC | CASGTGVLAKNIQYF
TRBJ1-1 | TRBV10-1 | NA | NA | TGCGCCAGCAGCAAACAGGTTAACACTGAAGCTTTCTTT | CASSKQVNTEAFF
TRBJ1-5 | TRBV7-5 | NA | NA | TGTGCCACTCCCTCGGGGTATAGCAATCAGCCCCAGCATTTT | CATPSGYSNQPQHF
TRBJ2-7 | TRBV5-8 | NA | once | TGTGCCAGCAGCTTGGATAGTTCCCACGAGCAGTACTTC | CASSLDSSHEQYF
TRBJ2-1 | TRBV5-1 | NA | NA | TGCGCCAGCAGCTTGTTTGGCGGGAATCATGAGCAGTTCTTC | CASSLFGGNHEQFF
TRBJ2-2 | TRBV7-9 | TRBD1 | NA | TGTGCCAGCAGCTTAGCACAGGGGTACACCGGGGAGCTGTTTTTT | CASSLAQGYTGELFF
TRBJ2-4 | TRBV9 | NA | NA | TGTGCCAGCAGCGCAGCCGGGACTGCGAACATTCAGTACTTC | CASSAAGTANIQYF
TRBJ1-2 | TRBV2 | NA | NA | TGTGCCAGCAGTGAACTGCAGGGTGGAGGTGGCTACACCTTC | CASSELQGGGGYTF
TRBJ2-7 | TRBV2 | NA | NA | TGTGCCAGCAGCGAAGCGTCCTACGAGCAGTACTTC | CASSEASYEQYF
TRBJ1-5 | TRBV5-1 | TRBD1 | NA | TGCGCCAGCAGCTTACAGGGGGATTTCAATCAGCCCCAGCATTTT | CASSLQGDFNQPQHF
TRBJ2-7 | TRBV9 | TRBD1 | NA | TGTGCCAGCAGCGAACCGGACAGGGGGCCTAGCGAGCAGTACTTC | CASSEPDRGPSEQYF
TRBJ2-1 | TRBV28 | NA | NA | TGTGCCAGCAGTTTAGATGCTCTTTCCAATGAGCAGTTCTTC | CASSLDALSNEQFF
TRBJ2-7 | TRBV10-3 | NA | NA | TGTGCCATCAGTGAATTAGGGACCACCTACGAGCAGTACTTC | CAISELGTTYEQYF
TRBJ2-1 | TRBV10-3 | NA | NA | TGTGCCATCATGGACTCCTCCTACAATGAGCAGTTCTTC | CAIMDSSYNEQFF
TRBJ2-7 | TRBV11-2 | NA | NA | TGTGCCAGCAGCTTAGTCGGGTCGGTTCCTACCTACGAGCAGTACTTC | CASSLVGSVPTYEQYF
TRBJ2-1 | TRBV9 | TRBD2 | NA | TGTGCCAGCAGCGTAGAATATTGGGGACTAGCGGGATCTGAGCAGTTCTTC | CASSVEYWGLAGSEQFF
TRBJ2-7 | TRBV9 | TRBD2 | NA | TGTGCCAGCAGCGTAGGGCTCCTAGCGGGAGGATCCTACGAGCAGTACTTC | CASSVGLLAGGSYEQYF
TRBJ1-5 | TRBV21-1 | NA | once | TGTGCCAGCAGCAAAGCGCTAGGGGGAGTTAGAAATCAGCCCCAGCATTTT | CASSKALGGVRNQPQHF
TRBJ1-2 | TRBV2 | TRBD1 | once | TGTGCCAGCAGTAGGGACAGCTCTAACTATGGCTACACCTTC | CASSRDSSNYGYTF
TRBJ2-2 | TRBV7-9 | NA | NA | TGTGCCAGCAGACTACCCACAGGGTATAGCACCGGGGAGCTGTTTTTT | CASRLPTGYSTGELFF
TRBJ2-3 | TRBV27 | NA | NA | TGTGCCAGCAGTTTAAGCATGACAGATACGCAGTATTTT | CASSLSMTDTQYF